Listed here are 30 T cell receptor beta chains from one sample, sequenced in a study of neoadjuvant anti-PD-1 for oral cavity cancer. Sequencing was performed with immunoSEQ multiplex PCR; in TCRdb, only in-frame clones are kept and a portion is missing. The sample consists of over 6,000 clones, roughly 57% of them appearing once. The time point here: after neoadjuvant nivolumab, at surgical resection. Sample: PBMCs, taken after nivolumab (anti-PD-1) treatment. The receptor source for this set is a person aged 40 to 85 with oral cavity squamous cell carcinoma.

The V and J genes are TRBV2 and TRBJ2-2, with 10 bases identical to TRBD2. The CDR3 length is 15 residues. The V gene's germline CDR1 is SNHLY and CDR2 FYNNEI. After removal of 7 bases from V and 2 bases from J, the junction contained 4 bases not matched to a gene. CDR3 sequence (DNA): TGTGCCAGCAATCTAGCGGGGGCAAACACCGGGGAGCTGTTTTTT. Its protein product is CASNLAGANTGELFF.

The J gene is TRBJ1-4, the V gene TRBV5-1; D is uncertain. This CDR3 is built from 17 residues. Trimming shortened V by 0 bases and J by 2 bases, and 14 bases separated the two germline ends. Germline CDR1 is SGHRS and CDR2 is YFSETQ. CDR3 bases: TGCGCCAGCAGCTTGGTCGTCAGGATCCCCACTAATGAAAAACTGTTTTTT. Its protein product is CASSLVVRIPTNEKLFF.

The chain combines TRBV7-9 with TRBJ1-1; D gene ambiguous. This CDR3 has 12 residues. Germline loops: CDR1 SEHNR, CDR2 FQNEAQ (reference sequence). V was trimmed by 1 base and J by 0 bases, leaving 0 bases between them. CDR3 sequence (DNA): TGTGCCAGCAGCTTAGTGAACACTGAAGCTTTCTTT. This gives the protein CASSLVNTEAFF.

The rearrangement uses TRBV28 and TRBJ1-1, with D maybe TRBD1 (6 bases). V lost 8 bases and J 0 bases, leaving 16 bases between the germline ends. The CDR3 is 15 residues long. Per germline, CDR1 MDHEN and CDR2 SYDVKM. Written as DNA, the CDR3 is TGTGCCAGCTCCGCTTCCAGGGGCGTGAACACTGAAGCTTTCTTT. Its translation: CASSASRGVNTEAFF.

This clone was counted only a few times. The chain links TRBV7-6 to TRBJ2-2; D not resolved. CDR3 length: 14 amino acids. The germline V and J ends were trimmed by 1 base and 3 bases, with 6 bases remaining between them. The germline V gene encodes CDR1 SGHVS and CDR2 FNYEAQ. CDR3 in amino acids: CASSLVGYTGELFF. CDR3 in DNA: TGTGCCAGCAGCTTAGTCGGCTACACCGGGGAGCTGTTTTTT.

In this sample, this clone turned up a few times. V usage is TRBV30 and J usage is TRBJ1-1, with TRBD1 as a possible D gene (5 bases). Germline CDR1 reads GTSNPN; CDR2 reads SVGIG (reference sequence). The V end lost 2 bases, the J end lost 4 bases, and 11 bases lay between the germline ends. The CDR3 spans 13 residues. The CDR3, as DNA: TGTGCCTGGAGTCCCCCAGGGCCCACTGAAGCTTTCTTT. Translation gives CAWSPPGPTEAFF.

The chain joins TRBV6-5 to TRBJ2-5; TRBD2 might be the D (5 bases). Germline CDR1 is MNHEY and CDR2 is SVGAGI. The V end was cut by 5 bases, the J end by 5 bases, with 12 bases between. This CDR3 is 13 amino acids long. CDR3 coding DNA: TGTGCCAGCAGTCGCGCCCCGGGGGAGACCCAGTACTTC. It encodes CASSRAPGETQYF.

V and J are TRBV5-1 and TRBJ1-2; D unresolved. Germline loops: CDR1 SGHRS, CDR2 YFSETQ. V lost 2 bases and J 3 bases, leaving 11 bases between the germline ends. The CDR3 length is 14 residues. CDR3 sequence (DNA): TGCGCCAGCAGCTTTGACGCTACAGACTATGGCTACACCTTC. Translated, it gives CASSFDATDYGYTF. The entire variable domain, with the rest obtained from reference TRBV5-1 and TRBJ1-2, is as follows: KAGVTQTPRYLIKTRGQQVTLSCSPISGHRSVSWYQQTPGQGLQFLFEYFSETQRNKGNFPGRFSGRQFSNSRSEMNVSTLELGDSALYLCASSFDATDYGYTFGSGTRLTVV.

The chain has TRBV28 and TRBJ2-3, with unresolved D. This CDR3 is built from 13 residues. V shed 6 bases and J shed 1 base, with 8 bases lying between them. The germline V gene has CDR1 MDHEN and CDR2 SYDVKM. The CDR3: CASSSGGTDTQYF. DNA for the CDR3: TGTGCCAGCAGCTCCGGTGGCACAGATACGCAGTATTTT.

The chain is built from TRBV5-1 and TRBJ1-6, with D unresolved. The V end was cut by 0 bases, the J end by 11 bases, with 12 bases between. Germline V lookup: CDR1 SGHRS, CDR2 YFSETQ. This CDR3 is built from 14 residues. The CDR3 DNA sequence: TGCGCCAGCAGCTTGGATGACGGGGTTACACCCCTCCACTTT. It yields the protein CASSLDDGVTPLHF.

The chain joins TRBV10-3 to TRBJ2-2; D possibly corresponds to TRBD2 (5 bases). Trimming left V 6 bases short and J 3 bases short, with 11 bases between. Germline CDR1 ENHRY, CDR2 SYGVKD. This CDR3 has 14 residues. Here the CDR3 reads CAIRVTGDTGELFF. The CDR3 bases are TGTGCCATCAGGGTTACCGGGGACACCGGGGAGCTGTTTTTT.

The V and J genes are TRBV10-3 and TRBJ2-3, with D perhaps assigned TRBD1 or TRBD2 (6 bases each). The CDR3 runs to 14 residues. Germline V lookup: CDR1 ENHRY, CDR2 SYGVKD. V was cut by 7 bases and J by 5 bases, with 16 bases left in between. This CDR3 is CAITEGGPGDTQYF. The CDR3 bases are TGTGCCATCACAGAAGGGGGGCCGGGAGATACGCAGTATTTT.

The chain couples TRBV29-1 to TRBJ2-5, with 7 bases matching TRBD2. Trimming cost V 0 bases and J 4 bases; bases outside gene matches: 5. Germline assignment: CDR1 SQVTM and CDR2 ANQGSEA. The CDR3 covers 14 residues. This CDR3 reads CSVEDWEGRETQYF. In DNA form, the CDR3 reads TGCAGCGTTGAAGATTGGGAGGGGAGAGAGACCCAGTACTTC.

This rearrangement joins TRBV5-1 to TRBJ1-2; D not certain. Germline values: CDR1 SGHRS, CDR2 YFSETQ. The CDR3 loop spans 12 amino acids. V lost 4 bases to trimming and J lost 3 bases, with 7 bases between them. For the CDR3, the DNA is TGCGCCAGCAGCAGTGAACACTATGGCTACACCTTC. It encodes CASSSEHYGYTF.

The chain couples TRBV6-1 to TRBJ2-7, with 7 bases identical to TRBD1. V lost 6 bases and J lost 2; bases outside the gene matches: 7. The CDR3 is 14 amino acids. Germline CDR1 is MNHNS and CDR2 is SASEGT. CDR3 loop: CASREQGNAYEQYF. CDR3 nucleotides: TGTGCCAGCAGGGAACAGGGGAATGCCTACGAGCAGTACTTC.

The rearrangement uses TRBV5-6 and TRBJ2-7; 7 nucleotides align to TRBD1. V gave up 4 bases and J gave up 5 bases; unmatched junction bases: 9. CDR3 size: 14 residues. Germline lookup yields CDR1 SGHDT and CDR2 YYEEEE. The DNA of the CDR3 is TGTGCCAGCAGCCCCGACAGGGTACGGAACGAGCAGTACTTC. Its protein is CASSPDRVRNEQYF.

This clone was detected only a few times. The CDR3 loop reads CASSQSRDGYSPLHF. In DNA, the CDR3 is TGCGCCAGCAGCCAATCTCGGGACGGATATTCACCCCTCCACTTT. V and J are TRBV4-3 and TRBJ1-6; weak D call: TRBD1 (5 bases). Germline V gives CDR1 LGHNA, CDR2 YSLEER. The CDR3 covers 15 residues. V was clipped by 2 bases and J by 8 bases, with 13 bases between them.

This clone has more than one count but fewer than ten. The V call is TRBV5-4, the J call TRBJ1-2; 7 positions match TRBD1. Germline lookup yields CDR1 SGHNT and CDR2 YYREEE (reference sequence). This CDR3 region has 14 residues. J gave up 8 bases and V 3 bases, and 10 bases lay outside the gene matches. The CDR3 sequence is CASSSQQGIKGYTF. CDR3 DNA: TGTGCCAGCAGCTCTCAACAGGGGATTAAGGGCTACACCTTC.

The J gene is TRBJ2-3, the V gene TRBV7-2, with 8 bases that match TRBD2. Losses at the gene ends were 2 bases for V and 5 bases for J; bases not matched to a gene: 9. This CDR3 has 16 amino acids. The germline V gene encodes CDR1 SGHTA and CDR2 FQGNSA. CDR3 residues: CASSLNRGGVKDTQYF. CDR3 in DNA: TGTGCCAGCAGCTTAAACCGGGGGGGTGTTAAAGATACGCAGTATTTT.

This clone was seen only a few times. The rearrangement joins TRBV6-6 to TRBJ2-3; D not resolved. V was shortened by 5 bases and J by 3 bases, with 6 bases between the two germline ends. The CDR3 has 12 residues. Germline V gene lookup returns CDR1 MNHNY and CDR2 SVGAGI (reference sequence). CDR3 bases: TGTGCCAGCAGTAGGAGTACAGATACGCAGTATTTT. Amino acids: CASSRSTDTQYF.

The chain uses TRBV7-8 and TRBJ2-2, with D possibly TRBD2 on 5 matching bases. CDR3 length: 15 residues. Germline CDR1 is SGHVS and CDR2 is FQNEAQ. Trimming stripped 5 bases from V and 4 bases from J, with 14 bases between. The CDR3 DNA follows: TGTGCCAGCAGCCCTAGCCGTGACCTCACCGGGGAGCTGTTTTTT. Translating it yields CASSPSRDLTGELFF.

The genes are TRBV7-2 and TRBJ1-6; D remains ambiguous. The V end lost 5 bases, the J end lost 5 bases, and 16 bases lay between the germline ends. CDR3 length: 16 residues. Germline loops: CDR1 SGHTA, CDR2 FQGNSA. In nucleotides, the CDR3 is TGTGCCAGCAGCCGAACGAGGACTTCTGATAATTCACCCCTCCACTTT. Its translation is CASSRTRTSDNSPLHF.

The V gene is TRBV29-1, the J gene TRBJ2-3; 7 bases line up with TRBD2. CDR1 and CDR2 from the germline V gene are SQVTM and ANQGSEA. This CDR3 contains 12 residues. After removal of 4 bases from V and 3 bases from J, the junction contained 1 base not matched to a gene. CDR3 residues: CSVGGGTDTQYF. CDR3 nucleotide sequence: TGCAGCGTTGGGGGGGGGACAGATACGCAGTATTTT.

The chain is built from TRBV5-1 and TRBJ1-4; TRBD1 is a possible D gene (5 bases). V was cut by 1 base and J by 0 bases, with 7 bases left in between. CDR3 length: 15 residues. Germline CDR1 and CDR2: SGHRS and YFSETQ. CDR3 loop: CASSLWGATNEKLFF. For the CDR3, the DNA is TGCGCCAGCAGCTTGTGGGGGGCAACTAATGAAAAACTGTTTTTT. The full variable domain, in which reference TRBV5-1 and TRBJ1-4 provide the parts outside the CDR3, is KAGVTQTPRYLIKTRGQQVTLSCSPISGHRSVSWYQQTPGQGLQFLFEYFSETQRNKGNFPGRFSGRQFSNSRSEMNVSTLELGDSALYLCASSLWGATNEKLFFGSGTQLSVL.

This chain joins TRBV9 and TRBJ2-5, with TRBD1 as a possible D gene (6 bases). Germline loops: CDR1 SGDLS, CDR2 YYNGEE. V was trimmed by 0 bases and J by 4 bases, leaving 13 bases between them. The CDR3 contains 15 residues. CDR3 loop: CASSVEGTTRETQYF. Here the CDR3 DNA reads TGTGCCAGCAGCGTAGAAGGGACAACCCGAGAGACCCAGTACTTC.

This clone was counted once. The chain links TRBV9 to TRBJ2-2; 10 bases map to TRBD1. Germline loops: CDR1 SGDLS, CDR2 YYNGEE. CDR3 length: 19 amino acids. V shed 4 bases and J 5 bases; nucleotides not matched to a gene: 17. In nucleotides, the CDR3 is TGTGCCAGCAGCAAAGCGCCGGGACAGGGGAGTTCAGGGACCGGGGAGCTGTTTTTT. Protein: CASSKAPGQGSSGTGELFF.

This chain joins TRBV9 and TRBJ2-1; 12 bases map to TRBD1. J gave up 4 bases and V 4 bases, and 3 bases lay outside the gene matches. The CDR3 is 15 residues long. Per germline, CDR1 SGDLS and CDR2 YYNGEE. The chain's CDR3 is CASSLGQGAYNEQFF. DNA of the CDR3: TGTGCCAGCAGCCTGGGACAGGGGGCTTACAATGAGCAGTTCTTC.

The rearrangement uses TRBV2 and TRBJ1-4; D not certain. V was cut by 0 bases and J by 8 bases, with 19 bases left in between. CDR1 is SNHLY and CDR2 is FYNNEI in the germline V gene. The CDR3 contains 17 residues. This chain's CDR3 is CASSEARAGEGGEKLFF. CDR3 sequence (DNA): TGTGCCAGCAGTGAAGCTAGGGCCGGGGAGGGAGGGGAAAAACTGTTTTTT.

This clone was observed a few times. This rearrangement joins TRBV29-1 to TRBJ1-5; TRBD1 agrees at 12 bases. The CDR3 is 13 amino acids. Germline V gene lookup returns CDR1 SQVTM and CDR2 ANQGSEA. Trimming at V came to 7 bases and at J to 5 bases, leaving 3 bases not matched to a gene. The CDR3 bases are TGCAGCGGGGGACAGGGGGCAGATCAGCCCCAGCATTTT. Encoded protein: CSGGQGADQPQHF. The full variable domain, completed using reference TRBV29-1 and TRBJ1-5, is SAVISQKPSRDICQRGTSLTIQCQVDSQVTMMFWYRQQPGQSLTLIATANQGSEATYESGFVIDKFPISRPNLTFSTLTVSNMSPEDSSIYLCSGGQGADQPQHFGDGTRLSIL.

This clone was seen only a few times. The chain combines TRBV10-3 with TRBJ1-6, with D maybe TRBD1 (6 bases). Germline CDR1 reads ENHRY; CDR2 reads SYGVKD. Trimming left V 3 bases short and J 10 bases short, with 19 bases between. This CDR3 has 16 residues. For the CDR3, the DNA is TGTGCCATCAGTGAACAACAGGGAGGGCCCAGATCACCCCTCCACTTT. Its protein product is CAISEQQGGPRSPLHF.